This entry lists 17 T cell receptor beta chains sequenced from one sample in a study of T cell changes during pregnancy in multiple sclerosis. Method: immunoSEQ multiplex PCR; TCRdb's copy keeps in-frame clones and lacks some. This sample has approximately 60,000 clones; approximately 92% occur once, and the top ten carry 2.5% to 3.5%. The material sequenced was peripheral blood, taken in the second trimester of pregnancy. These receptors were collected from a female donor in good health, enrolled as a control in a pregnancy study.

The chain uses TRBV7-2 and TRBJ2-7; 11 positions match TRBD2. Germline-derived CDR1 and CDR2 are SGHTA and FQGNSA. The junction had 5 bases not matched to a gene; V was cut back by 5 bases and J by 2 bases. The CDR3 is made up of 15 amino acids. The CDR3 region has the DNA TGTGCCAGCAGCCGGACTAGCGGGCTCCCCTACGAGCAGTACTTC. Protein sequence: CASSRTSGLPYEQYF. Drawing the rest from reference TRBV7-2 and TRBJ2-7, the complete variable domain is GAGVSQSPSNKVTEKGKDVELRCDPISGHTALYWYRQSLGQGLEFLIYFQGNSAPDKSGLPSDRFSAERTGGSVSTLTIQRTQQEDSAVYLCASSRTSGLPYEQYFGPGTRLTVT.

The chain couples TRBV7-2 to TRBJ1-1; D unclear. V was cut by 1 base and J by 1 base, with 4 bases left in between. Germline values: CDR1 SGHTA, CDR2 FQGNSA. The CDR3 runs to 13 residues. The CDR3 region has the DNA TGTGCCAGCAGCTTAGTCAGGAACACTGAAGCTTTCTTT. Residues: CASSLVRNTEAFF.

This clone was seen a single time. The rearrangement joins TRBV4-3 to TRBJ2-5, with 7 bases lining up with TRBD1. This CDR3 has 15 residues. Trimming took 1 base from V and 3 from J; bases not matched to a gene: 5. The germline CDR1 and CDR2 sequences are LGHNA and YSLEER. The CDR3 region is CASSQGGTVEETQYF. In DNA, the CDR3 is TGCGCCAGCAGCCAAGGTGGGACAGTAGAAGAGACCCAGTACTTC.

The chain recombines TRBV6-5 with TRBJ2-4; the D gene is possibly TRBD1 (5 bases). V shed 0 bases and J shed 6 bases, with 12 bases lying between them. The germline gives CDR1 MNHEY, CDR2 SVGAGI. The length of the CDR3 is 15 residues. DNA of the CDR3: TGTGCCAGCAGTTACTCGAACCAGGGATTAAACATTCAGTACTTC. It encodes CASSYSNQGLNIQYF.

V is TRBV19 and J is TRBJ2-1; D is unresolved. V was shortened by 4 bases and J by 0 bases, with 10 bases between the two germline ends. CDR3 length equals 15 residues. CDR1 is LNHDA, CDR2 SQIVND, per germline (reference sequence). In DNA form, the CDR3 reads TGTGCCAGTAGTACACCCCACTTCTCCTACAATGAGCAGTTCTTC. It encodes CASSTPHFSYNEQFF. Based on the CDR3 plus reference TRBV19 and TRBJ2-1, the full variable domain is DGGITQSPKYLFRKEGQNVTLSCEQNLNHDAMYWYRQDPGQGLRLIYYSQIVNDFQKGDIAEGYSVSREKKESFPLTVTSAQKNPTAFYLCASSTPHFSYNEQFFGPGTRLTVL.

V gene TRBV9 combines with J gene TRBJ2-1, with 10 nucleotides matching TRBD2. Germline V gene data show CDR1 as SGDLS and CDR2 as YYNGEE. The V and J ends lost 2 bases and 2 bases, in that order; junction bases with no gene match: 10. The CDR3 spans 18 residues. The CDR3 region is CASSVLVRAGGPYNEQFF. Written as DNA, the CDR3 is TGTGCCAGCAGCGTTTTAGTTCGAGCGGGAGGGCCCTACAATGAGCAGTTCTTC.

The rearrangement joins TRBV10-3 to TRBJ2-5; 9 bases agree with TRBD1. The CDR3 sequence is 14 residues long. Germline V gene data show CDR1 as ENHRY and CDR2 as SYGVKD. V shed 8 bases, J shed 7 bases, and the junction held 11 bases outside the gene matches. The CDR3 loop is CAISRQGEDGTQYF. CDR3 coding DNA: TGTGCCATCTCGAGACAGGGGGAGGACGGGACCCAGTACTTC.

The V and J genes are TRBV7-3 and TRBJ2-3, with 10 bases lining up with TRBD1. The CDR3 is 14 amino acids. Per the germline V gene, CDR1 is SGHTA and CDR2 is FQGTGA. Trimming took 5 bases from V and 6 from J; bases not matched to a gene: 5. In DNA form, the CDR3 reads TGTGCCAGCAGCCTGGGACAGGGGCTCGATACGCAGTATTTT. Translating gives CASSLGQGLDTQYF. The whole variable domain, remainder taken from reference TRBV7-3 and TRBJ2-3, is GAGVSQTPSNKVTEKGKYVELRCDPISGHTALYWYRQSLGQGPEFLIYFQGTGAADDSGLPNDRFFAVRPEGSVSTLKIQRTERGDSAVYLCASSLGQGLDTQYFGPGTRLTVL.

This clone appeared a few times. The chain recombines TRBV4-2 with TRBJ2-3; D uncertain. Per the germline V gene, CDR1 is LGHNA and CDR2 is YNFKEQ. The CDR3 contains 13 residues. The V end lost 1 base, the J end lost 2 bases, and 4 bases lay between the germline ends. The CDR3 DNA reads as TGTGCCAGCAGCCAAGTGGCCACAGATACGCAGTATTTT. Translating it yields CASSQVATDTQYF.

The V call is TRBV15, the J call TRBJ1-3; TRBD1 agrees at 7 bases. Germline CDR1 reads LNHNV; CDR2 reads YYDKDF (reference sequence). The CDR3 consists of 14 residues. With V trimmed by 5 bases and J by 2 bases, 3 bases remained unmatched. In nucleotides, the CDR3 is TGTGCCACCAGCGCTACAGGGGCTGGAAACACCATATATTTT. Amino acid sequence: CATSATGAGNTIYF.

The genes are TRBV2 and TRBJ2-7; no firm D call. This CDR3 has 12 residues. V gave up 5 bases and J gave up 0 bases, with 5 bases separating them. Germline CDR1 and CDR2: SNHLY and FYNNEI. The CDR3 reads CASSYTSYEQYF. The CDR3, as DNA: TGTGCCAGCAGTTACACCTCCTACGAGCAGTACTTC.

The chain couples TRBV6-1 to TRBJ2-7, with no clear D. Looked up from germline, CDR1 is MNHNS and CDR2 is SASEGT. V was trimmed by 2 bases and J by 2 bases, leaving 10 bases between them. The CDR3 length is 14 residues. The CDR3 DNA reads TGTGCCAGCAGTGAAACAATGGCACCCTACGAGCAGTACTTC. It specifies CASSETMAPYEQYF.

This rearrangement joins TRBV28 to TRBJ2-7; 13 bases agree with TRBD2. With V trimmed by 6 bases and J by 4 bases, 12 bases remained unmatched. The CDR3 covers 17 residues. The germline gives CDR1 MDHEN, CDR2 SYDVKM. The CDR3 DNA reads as TGTGCCAGCAGCCGCCAAGGACTAGCGGGAGCGAATTACGAGCAGTACTTC. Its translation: CASSRQGLAGANYEQYF.

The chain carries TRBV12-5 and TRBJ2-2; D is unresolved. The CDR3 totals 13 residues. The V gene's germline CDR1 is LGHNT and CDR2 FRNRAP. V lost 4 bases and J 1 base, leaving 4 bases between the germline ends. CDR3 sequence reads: CASGSGNTGELFF. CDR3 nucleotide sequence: TGTGCTAGTGGTTCGGGGAACACCGGGGAGCTGTTTTTT.

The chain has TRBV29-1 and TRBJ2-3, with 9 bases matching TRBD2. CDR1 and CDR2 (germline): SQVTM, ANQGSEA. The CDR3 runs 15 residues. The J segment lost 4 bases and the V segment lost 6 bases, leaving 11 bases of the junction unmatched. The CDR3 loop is CSVSRGGRVPDTQYF. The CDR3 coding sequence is TGCAGCGTCTCACGCGGCGGGAGGGTTCCAGATACGCAGTATTTT.

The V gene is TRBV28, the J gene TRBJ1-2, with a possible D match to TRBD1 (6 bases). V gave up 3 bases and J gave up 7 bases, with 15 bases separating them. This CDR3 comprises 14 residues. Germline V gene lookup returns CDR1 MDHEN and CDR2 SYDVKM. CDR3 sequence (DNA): TGTGCCAGCAGTTTCACAGGGATGGGGGCTGGCTACACCTTC. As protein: CASSFTGMGAGYTF.

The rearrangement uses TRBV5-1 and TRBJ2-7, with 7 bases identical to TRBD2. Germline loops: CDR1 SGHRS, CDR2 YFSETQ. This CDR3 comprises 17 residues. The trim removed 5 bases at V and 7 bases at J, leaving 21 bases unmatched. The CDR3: CASSFGGPSGVSGEQYF. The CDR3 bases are TGCGCCAGCAGTTTTGGAGGCCCTAGCGGTGTTTCGGGGGAGCAGTACTTC.